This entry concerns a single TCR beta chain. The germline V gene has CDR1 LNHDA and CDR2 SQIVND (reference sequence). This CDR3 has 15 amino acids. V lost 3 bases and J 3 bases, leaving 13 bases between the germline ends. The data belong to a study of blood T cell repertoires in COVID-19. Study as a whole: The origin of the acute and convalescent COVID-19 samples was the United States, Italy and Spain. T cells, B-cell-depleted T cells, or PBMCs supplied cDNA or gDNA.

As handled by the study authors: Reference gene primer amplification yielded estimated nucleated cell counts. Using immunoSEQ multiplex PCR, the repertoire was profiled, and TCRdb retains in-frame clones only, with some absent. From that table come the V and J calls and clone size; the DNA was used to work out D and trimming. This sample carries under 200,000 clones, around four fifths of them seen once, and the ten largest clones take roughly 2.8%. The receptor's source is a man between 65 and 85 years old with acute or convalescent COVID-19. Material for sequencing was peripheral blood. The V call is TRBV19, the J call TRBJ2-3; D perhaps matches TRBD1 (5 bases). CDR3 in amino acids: CASSIGTGWTDTQYF. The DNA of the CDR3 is TGTGCCAGTAGTATTGGTACAGGTTGGACAGATACGCAGTATTTT.